The clone carrying this T cell receptor beta chain was counted ten times or more. The antigen remains unidentified. The record originates from a study of CD8 T cells in ankylosing spondylitis. It was by quantitative 5'-RACE with molecular barcodes that TCR beta libraries were made. TCRdb re-derived calls from the 5' RACE reads in MiXCR, one entry per CDR3 protein. The table records fewer than 200,000 distinct CDR3 sequences, 15% to 20% of them present only once. General observations from the study: From matched ankylosing spondylitis synovial fluid, disease-linked clones were reportedly recovered at significantly enriched levels. In reactive arthritis synovial fluid and blood, some motif variants had been reported before.

CDR1 is MDHEN and CDR2 is SYDVKM in the germline V gene. The germline V and J ends were trimmed by 2 bases and 1 base, with 11 bases remaining between them. This CDR3 has 15 amino acids. The genes are TRBV28 and TRBJ1-1; the D gene is possibly TRBD1 (5 bases). The clonotype was recovered from a male donor with ankylosing spondylitis or in good health (not recorded which). The sequencing sample was made of blood, either unsorted or a sorted T cell fraction (not recorded which). Written as DNA, the CDR3 is TGTGCCAGCAGTTTAATTCCGGGGGGGAACACTGAAGCTTTCTTT. Translation gives CASSLIPGGNTEAFF.